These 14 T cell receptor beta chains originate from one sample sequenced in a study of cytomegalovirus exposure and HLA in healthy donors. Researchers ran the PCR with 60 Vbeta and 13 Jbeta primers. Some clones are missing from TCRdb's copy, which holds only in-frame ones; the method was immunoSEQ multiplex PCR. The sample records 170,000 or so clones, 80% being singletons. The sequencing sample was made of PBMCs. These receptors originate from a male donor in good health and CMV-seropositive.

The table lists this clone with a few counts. CDR3 region: CASSSQGSYNEQFF. The CDR3 DNA reads as TGTGCCAGCAGCTCCCAGGGCTCCTACAATGAGCAGTTCTTC. The chain uses TRBV7-2 and TRBJ2-1; possible D gene TRBD1, 5 bases. V was shortened by 4 bases and J by 0 bases, with 7 bases between the two germline ends. The CDR3 sequence is 14 residues long. Germline CDR1 is SGHTA and CDR2 is FQGNSA. The complete variable domain, with remaining parts taken from reference TRBV7-2 and TRBJ2-1, reads GAGVSQSPSNKVTEKGKDVELRCDPISGHTALYWYRQSLGQGLEFLIYFQGNSAPDKSGLPSDRFSAERTGGSVSTLTIQRTQQEDSAVYLCASSSQGSYNEQFFGPGTRLTVL.

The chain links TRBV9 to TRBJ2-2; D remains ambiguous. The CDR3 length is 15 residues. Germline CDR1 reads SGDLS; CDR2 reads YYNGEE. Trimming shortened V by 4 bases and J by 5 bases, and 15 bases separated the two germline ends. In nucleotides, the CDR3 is TGTGCCAGCAGCCCCTTCAGTGAACCGACCGGGGAGCTGTTTTTT. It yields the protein CASSPFSEPTGELFF.

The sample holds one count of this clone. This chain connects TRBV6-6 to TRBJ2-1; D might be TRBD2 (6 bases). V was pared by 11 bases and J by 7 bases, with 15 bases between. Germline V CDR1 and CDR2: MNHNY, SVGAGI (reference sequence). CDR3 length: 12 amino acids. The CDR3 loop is CAAGGVRNEQFF. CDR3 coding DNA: TGTGCCGCCGGGGGAGTGAGAAATGAGCAGTTCTTC.

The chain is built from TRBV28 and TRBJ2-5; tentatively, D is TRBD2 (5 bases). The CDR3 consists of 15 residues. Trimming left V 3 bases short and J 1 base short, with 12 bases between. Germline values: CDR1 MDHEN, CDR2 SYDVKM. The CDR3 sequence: CASSFPPGVQETQYF. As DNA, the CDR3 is TGTGCCAGCAGTTTCCCCCCCGGGGTCCAAGAGACCCAGTACTTC.

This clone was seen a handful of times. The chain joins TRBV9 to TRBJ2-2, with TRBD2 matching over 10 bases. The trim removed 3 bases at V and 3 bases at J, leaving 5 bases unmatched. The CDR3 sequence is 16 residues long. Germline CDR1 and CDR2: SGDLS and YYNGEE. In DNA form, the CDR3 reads TGTGCCAGCAGCGCAAGGACTAGCGGATACACCGGGGAGCTGTTTTTT. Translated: CASSARTSGYTGELFF.

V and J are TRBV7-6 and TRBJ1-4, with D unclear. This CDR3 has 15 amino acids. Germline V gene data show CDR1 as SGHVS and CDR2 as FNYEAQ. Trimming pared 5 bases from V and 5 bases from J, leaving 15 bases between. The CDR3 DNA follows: TGTGCCAGCAGCGGAGGACGGAGGTCAAATGAAAAACTGTTTTTT. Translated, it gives CASSGGRRSNEKLFF.

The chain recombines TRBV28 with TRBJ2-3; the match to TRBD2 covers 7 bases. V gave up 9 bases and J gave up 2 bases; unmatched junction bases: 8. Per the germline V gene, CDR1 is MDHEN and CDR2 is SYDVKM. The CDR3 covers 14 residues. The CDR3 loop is CASSAGSSTDTQYF. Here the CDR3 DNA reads TGTGCCAGTTCAGCGGGATCCTCCACAGATACGCAGTATTTT.

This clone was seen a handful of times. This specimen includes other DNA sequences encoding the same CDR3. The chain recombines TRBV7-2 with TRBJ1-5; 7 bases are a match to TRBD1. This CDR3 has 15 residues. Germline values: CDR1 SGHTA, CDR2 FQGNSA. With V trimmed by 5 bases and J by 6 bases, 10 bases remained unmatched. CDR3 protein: CASSPGTALVQPQHF. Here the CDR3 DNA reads TGTGCCAGCAGCCCGGGGACAGCCTTGGTTCAGCCCCAGCATTTT.

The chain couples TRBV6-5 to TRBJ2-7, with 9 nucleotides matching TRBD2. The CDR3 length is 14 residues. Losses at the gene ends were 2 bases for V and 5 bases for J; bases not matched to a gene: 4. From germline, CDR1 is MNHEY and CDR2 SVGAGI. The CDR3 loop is CASSYGSGRDEQYF. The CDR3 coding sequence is TGTGCCAGCAGTTACGGTAGCGGGAGAGACGAGCAGTACTTC.

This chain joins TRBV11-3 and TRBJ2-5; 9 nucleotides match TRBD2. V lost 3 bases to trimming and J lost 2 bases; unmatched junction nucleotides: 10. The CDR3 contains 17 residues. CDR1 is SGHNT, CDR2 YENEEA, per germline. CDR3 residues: CASSFPIVAGEQETQYF. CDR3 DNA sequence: TGTGCCAGCAGCTTCCCGATCGTAGCGGGAGAACAAGAGACCCAGTACTTC.

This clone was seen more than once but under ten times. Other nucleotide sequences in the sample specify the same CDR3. CDR3 coding DNA: TGTGCCAGCAGCGTAGGGCTAGGGAGCTCCTACAATGAGCAGTTCTTC. It translates to CASSVGLGSSYNEQFF. The chain links TRBV9 to TRBJ2-1; maybe TRBD2 (5 bases). Germline assignment: CDR1 SGDLS and CDR2 YYNGEE. The CDR3 covers 16 residues. V was trimmed by 0 bases and J by 0 bases, leaving 10 bases between them. Full variable domain (rest looked up from reference TRBV9 and TRBJ2-1): DSGVTQTPKHLITATGQRVTLRCSPRSGDLSVYWYQQSLDQGLQFLIQYYNGEERAKGNILERFSAQQFPDLHSELNLSSLELGDSALYFCASSVGLGSSYNEQFFGPGTRLTVL.

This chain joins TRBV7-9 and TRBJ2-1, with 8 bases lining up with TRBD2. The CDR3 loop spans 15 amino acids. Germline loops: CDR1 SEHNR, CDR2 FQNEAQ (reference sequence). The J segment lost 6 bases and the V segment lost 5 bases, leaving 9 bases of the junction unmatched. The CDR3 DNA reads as TGTGCCAGCAGCCCTACGGCGGGAGGTTTCAATGAGCAGTTCTTC. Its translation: CASSPTAGGFNEQFF.

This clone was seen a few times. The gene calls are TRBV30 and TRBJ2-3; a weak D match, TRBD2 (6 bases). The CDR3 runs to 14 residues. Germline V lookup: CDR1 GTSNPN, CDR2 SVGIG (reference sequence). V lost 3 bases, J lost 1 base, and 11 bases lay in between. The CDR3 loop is CAWRETGGTDTQYF. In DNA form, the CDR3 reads TGTGCCTGGAGGGAGACGGGGGGCACAGATACGCAGTATTTT.

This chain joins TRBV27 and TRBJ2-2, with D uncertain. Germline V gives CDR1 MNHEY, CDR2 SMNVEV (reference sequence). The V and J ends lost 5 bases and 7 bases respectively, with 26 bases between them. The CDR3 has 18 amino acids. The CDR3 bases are TGTGCCAGCAGTCCTCCCCGGTCCTCGTGGTCCCACGGCGGGGAGCTGTTTTTT. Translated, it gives CASSPPRSSWSHGGELFF.